A selection of T cell receptor beta chains follows, all from one sample in a study of T cells after yellow fever vaccination. TCRdb reprocessed the 5' RACE reads with MiXCR, giving one entry per CDR3 protein. The sample has about 550,000 distinct CDR3 sequences, 19% seen once. The sequences come from PBMCs, collected 15 days after the yellow fever booster vaccination. These TCRs come from a man aged 25 to 40 who received the YFV17D yellow fever vaccine. Both conserved end residues are part of each CDR3. A D gene is named only where the DNA matches it firmly. Size is stated for part of the rows, as once, few or many counts, or as a class when the clone is expanded.

v_gene	j_gene	abundance	d_gene	CDR3nt	CDR3aa
TRBV6-5	TRBJ2-7	-	-	TGTGCCAGCAGTTACTCTGGGGGAACCCAATTCTACGAGCAGTACTTC	CASSYSGGTQFYEQYF
TRBV5-1	TRBJ1-1	many	-	TGCGCCAGCAGAGGGGTCACTGAAGCTTTCTTT	CASRGVTEAFF
TRBV27	TRBJ2-7	-	TRBD2	TGTGCCAGCAGTGCCCGGGGTAGCGGGAGCCACGAGCAGTACTTC	CASSARGSGSHEQYF
TRBV28	TRBJ2-2	few	-	TGTGCCAGCAGCCTCCCCCAAGCTGGCCCCGGGACGGTTAACACCGGGGAGCTGTTTTTT	CASSLPQAGPGTVNTGELFF
TRBV20-1	TRBJ2-1	few	TRBD1	TGCAGTGCTAGATCTCCAGGGGGCGCATTTAATGAGCAGTTCTTC	CSARSPGGAFNEQFF
TRBV7-2	TRBJ2-1	-	-	TGTGCCAGCAGCCGCACCGTCGGGGGCCAGGGTGAGCAGTTCTTC	CASSRTVGGQGEQFF
TRBV29-1	TRBJ2-1	few	TRBD2	TGCAGCGTTGGGGCGGGGGGACCACAATACAATGAGCAGTTCTTC	CSVGAGGPQYNEQFF
TRBV7-9	TRBJ1-3	-	-	TGTGCCAGCAGCTTAGCGGCCAGGGACGTGGACACCATATATTTT	CASSLAARDVDTIYF
TRBV6-1	TRBJ2-7	-	-	TGTGCCAGCAGAGGAGATGTGCAGTACTTC	CASRGDVQYF
TRBV15	TRBJ2-1	-	TRBD2	TGTGCCACCAGCAACACCGGGACTAGCGGGAGAAGTGTGCAGTTCTTC	CATSNTGTSGRSVQFF
TRBV3-1	TRBJ1-1	-	-	TGTGCCAGCAGCCAAGGTGGGGCAATGAACACTGAAGCTTTCTTT	CASSQGGAMNTEAFF
TRBV29-1	TRBJ2-1	-	TRBD1	TGCAGCGTTGAAGGGGGGACAGGGAGAATTTCCTACAATGAGCAGTTCTTC	CSVEGGTGRISYNEQFF
TRBV4-3	TRBJ2-3	-	-	TGCGCCAGCAGCCAAGATCGGGGACGTCGGACAGATACGCAGTATTTT	CASSQDRGRRTDTQYF
TRBV15	TRBJ2-5	few	-	TGTGCCACCAGGGAGCAGTGGGGGATGCGGACCCAGTACTTC	CATREQWGMRTQYF
TRBV5-1	TRBJ2-3	few	-	TGCGCCAGCATCGAGGGAGGTAGCACAGATACGCAGTATTTT	CASIEGGSTDTQYF
TRBV6-1	TRBJ2-7	few	-	TGTGCCAGCAGCCAGGCCTCCGCTAGCTCGAGCTCCTACGAGCAGTACTTC	CASSQASASSSSYEQYF
TRBV12-3/TRBV12-4	TRBJ1-1	-	TRBD1	TGTGCCAGCAGTGTGACAGGGCCCACTGAAGCTTTCTTT	CASSVTGPTEAFF
TRBV3-1	TRBJ2-1	many	TRBD2	TGTGCCAGCAGCCCAGCGGGAGCACGCGACGGTGAGCAGTTCTTC	CASSPAGARDGEQFF
TRBV19	TRBJ1-5	-	-	TGTGCCAGTAGTACGGGGACGAGTTATCAGCCCCAGCATTTT	CASSTGTSYQPQHF
TRBV7-2	TRBJ2-7	-	TRBD2	TGTGCCAGCAGCCCCTCTAGCGGGAGGGCCAACGAGCAGTACTTC	CASSPSSGRANEQYF
TRBV5-1	TRBJ2-7	-	-	TGCGCCAGCAGCCAAACTAGCCCGTACGAGCAGTACTTC	CASSQTSPYEQYF
TRBV7-2	TRBJ1-1	-	-	TGTGCCAGCAGCCCCCTTCGACGAAACACTGAAGCTTTCTTT	CASSPLRRNTEAFF
TRBV18	TRBJ2-1	-	-	TGTGCCAGCTCTGCGGCTCTGGTTGAGCAGTTCTTC	CASSAALVEQFF
TRBV20-1	TRBJ2-3	-	-	TGCAGCTGGGAGGACAGCCTCACAGATACGCAGTATTTT	CSWEDSLTDTQYF